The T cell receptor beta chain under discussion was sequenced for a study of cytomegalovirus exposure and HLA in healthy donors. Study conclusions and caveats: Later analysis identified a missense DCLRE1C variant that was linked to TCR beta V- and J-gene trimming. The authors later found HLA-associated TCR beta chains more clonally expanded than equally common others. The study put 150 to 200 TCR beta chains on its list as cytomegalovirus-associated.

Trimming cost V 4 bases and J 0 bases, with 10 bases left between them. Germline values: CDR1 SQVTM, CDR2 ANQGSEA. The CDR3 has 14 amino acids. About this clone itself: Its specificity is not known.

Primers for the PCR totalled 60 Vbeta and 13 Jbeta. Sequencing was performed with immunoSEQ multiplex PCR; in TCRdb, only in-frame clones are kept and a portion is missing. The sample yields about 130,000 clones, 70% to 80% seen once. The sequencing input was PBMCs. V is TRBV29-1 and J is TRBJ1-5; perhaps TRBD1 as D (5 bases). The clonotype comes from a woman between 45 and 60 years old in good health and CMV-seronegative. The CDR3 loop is CSVGAGGSNQPQHF. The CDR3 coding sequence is TGCAGCGTTGGGGCGGGGGGTAGCAATCAGCCCCAGCATTTT. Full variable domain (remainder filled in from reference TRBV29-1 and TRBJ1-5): SAVISQKPSRDICQRGTSLTIQCQVDSQVTMMFWYRQQPGQSLTLIATANQGSEATYESGFVIDKFPISRPNLTFSTLTVSNMSPEDSSIYLCSVGAGGSNQPQHFGDGTRLSIL.